This TCR beta chain was identified during a study of regulatory T cells in long-lasting Graves disease. V dropped 2 bases and J dropped 2 bases, with 13 bases sitting between them. This CDR3 comprises 15 residues. Germline V lookup: CDR1 SGHRS, CDR2 YFSETQ. As to time point: newly diagnosed GD, antithyroid drugs for less than 3 months. From PBMCs, RNA was extracted and then used to make the TCR library. Arm-PCR of CDR3 regions and iRepertoire HTBI primers were the basis on which TCR beta libraries were built. TCRdb ran MiXCR on the multiplex PCR reads and lists one entry per CDR3 protein. The sample lists roughly 360,000 distinct CDR3 sequences; about 11% were seen once. Worth noting for this clonotype: The antigen is not known.

Study-wide results and caveats: What was studied was peripheral blood only, and not thyroid tissue. Between persistent patients, 2,500 to 3,500 public clonotypes were shared, exceeding the 900 to 1,000 shared between new patients.

The same specimen was also included in a second study, on T cells in Graves' hyperthyroidism and ophthalmopathy.

The V call is TRBV5-1, the J call TRBJ1-1; D call uncertain. The sequence came from a woman under 30 with Graves disease. Sequencing used peripheral blood mononuclear cells (PBMCs), obtained at new diagnosis, from a patient treated with antithyroid drugs. In nucleotides, the CDR3 is TGCGCCAGCAGCTTCTACTCTACACAAAACACTGAAGCTTTCTTT. It yields the protein CASSFYSTQNTEAFF.